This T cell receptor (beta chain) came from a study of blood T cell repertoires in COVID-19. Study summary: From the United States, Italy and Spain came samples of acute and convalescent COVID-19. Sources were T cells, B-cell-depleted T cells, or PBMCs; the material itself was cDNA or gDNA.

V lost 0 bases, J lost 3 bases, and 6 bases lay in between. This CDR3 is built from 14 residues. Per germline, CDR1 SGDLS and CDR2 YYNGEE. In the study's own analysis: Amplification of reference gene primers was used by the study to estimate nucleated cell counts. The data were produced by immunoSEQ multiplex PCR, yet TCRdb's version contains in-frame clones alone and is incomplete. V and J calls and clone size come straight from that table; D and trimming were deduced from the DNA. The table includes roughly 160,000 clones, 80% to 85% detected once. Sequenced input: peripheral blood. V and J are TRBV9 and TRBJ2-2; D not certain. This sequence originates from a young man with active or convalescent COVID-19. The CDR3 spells CASSVDMDTGELFF. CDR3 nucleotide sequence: TGTGCCAGCAGCGTAGACATGGACACCGGGGAGCTGTTTTTT.